Reported below is one T cell receptor (beta chain). The sample belongs to a study of blood T cell repertoires in COVID-19. Study-wide background: Samples taken during acute and convalescent COVID-19 were collected in the United States, Italy and Spain. Sources were T cells, B-cell-depleted T cells, or PBMCs; the material itself was cDNA or gDNA.

Original methodology: Estimates of nucleated cell counts were drawn from the amplification of reference gene primers. Data came from immunoSEQ multiplex PCR; TCRdb stores just in-frame clones and leaves some out. The D gene and trimming were derived from the DNA, and the V and J assignments and clone size from that table. The profile shows roughly 340,000 clones, 80% to 90% of them singletons. CDR1 SNHLY and CDR2 FYNNEI come from the germline V gene. Trimming cost V 3 bases and J 4 bases, with 12 bases left between them. The CDR3 totals 14 residues. Sequencing was performed on PBMCs or T cells enriched from blood (not recorded which). This TCR was sampled from a man aged 35 to 55 in a cohort exposed to, infected with or recovered from COVID-19 (not recorded which). This chain uses TRBV2 with TRBJ2-5, with D perhaps TRBD2 (7 bases). The chain's CDR3 is CASSETRGGETQYF. In nucleotides, the CDR3 is TGTGCCAGCAGTGAGACTAGGGGGGGAGAGACCCAGTACTTC.